This TCR beta chain was sequenced during a study of cytomegalovirus exposure and HLA in healthy donors. General study points: Presence/absence analysis assumed near-uniform sequencing depth across donors. Productive rates of about 87% or about 30% were seen for most TCR beta V segments in an earlier analysis.

V gave up 1 base and J gave up 8 bases, with 14 bases separating them. Germline V gene lookup returns CDR1 MNHNS and CDR2 SASEGT. There are 14 residues in the CDR3. Primers for the PCR totalled 60 Vbeta and 13 Jbeta. Profiling relied on immunoSEQ multiplex PCR, and the TCRdb table lists in-frame clones only, not all of them. With 70,000 or so clones in the sample, the ten largest clones hold 2% to 3%. On this clone: Antigen specificity is unknown.

Sequencing was performed on PBMCs. The clonotype comes from a female donor in good health and CMV-seropositive. The rearrangement uses TRBV6-1 and TRBJ1-2, with D perhaps matching TRBD1 (5 bases). This chain's CDR3 is CASSEGPGLGGYTF. CDR3 DNA: TGTGCCAGCAGTGAAGGTCCGGGACTGGGGGGCTACACCTTC.